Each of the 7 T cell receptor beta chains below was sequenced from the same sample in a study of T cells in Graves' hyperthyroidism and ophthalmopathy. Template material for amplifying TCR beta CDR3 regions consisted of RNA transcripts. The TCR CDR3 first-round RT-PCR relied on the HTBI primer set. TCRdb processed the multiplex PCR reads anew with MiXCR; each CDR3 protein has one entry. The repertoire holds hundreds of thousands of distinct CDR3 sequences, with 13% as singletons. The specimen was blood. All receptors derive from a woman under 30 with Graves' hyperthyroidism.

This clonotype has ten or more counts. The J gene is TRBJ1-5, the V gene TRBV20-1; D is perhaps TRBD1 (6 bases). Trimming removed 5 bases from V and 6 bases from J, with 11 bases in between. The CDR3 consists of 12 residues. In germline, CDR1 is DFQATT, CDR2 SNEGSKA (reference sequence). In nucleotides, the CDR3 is TGCAGTGCTGACAGGAAGGGTCAGCCCCAGCATTTT. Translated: CSADRKGQPQHF.

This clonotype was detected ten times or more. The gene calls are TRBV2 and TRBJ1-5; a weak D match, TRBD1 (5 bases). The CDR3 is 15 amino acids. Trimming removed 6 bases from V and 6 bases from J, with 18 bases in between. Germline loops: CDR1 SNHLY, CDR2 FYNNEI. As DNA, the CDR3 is TGTGCCAGCAGGCGGGACCTTGGGAGCGCTCAGCCCCAGCATTTT. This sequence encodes CASRRDLGSAQPQHF.

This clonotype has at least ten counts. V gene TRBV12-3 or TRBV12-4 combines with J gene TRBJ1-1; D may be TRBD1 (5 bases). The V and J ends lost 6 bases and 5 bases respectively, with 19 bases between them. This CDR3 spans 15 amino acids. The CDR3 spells CASRKRSGRTTEAFF. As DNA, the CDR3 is TGTGCCAGCAGGAAGAGATCGGGACGCACAACTGAAGCTTTCTTT.

The CDR3 DNA follows: TGCAGTGCTAGAGATTGGGCGGACAGGGGGGTGGGCACCGGGGAGCTGTTTTTT. Amino acids: CSARDWADRGVGTGELFF. The chain joins TRBV20-1 to TRBJ2-2, with 10 bases lining up with TRBD1. The CDR3 length is 18 residues. Germline V gene sequence: CDR1 DFQATT, CDR2 SNEGSKA (reference sequence). With 0 bases clipped from V and 4 bases from J, the junction kept 11 bases outside the gene matches.

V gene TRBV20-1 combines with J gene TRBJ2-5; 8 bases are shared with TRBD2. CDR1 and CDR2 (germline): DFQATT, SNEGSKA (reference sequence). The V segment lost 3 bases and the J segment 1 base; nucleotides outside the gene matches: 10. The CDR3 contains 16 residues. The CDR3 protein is CSASGLAGGAQETQYF. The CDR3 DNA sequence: TGCAGTGCTAGTGGTCTCGCGGGGGGCGCCCAAGAGACCCAGTACTTC.

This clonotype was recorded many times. CDR3: CASSNSWGSAFF. CDR3 DNA: TGTGCCAGCAGCAACAGTTGGGGGTCGGCTTTCTTT. The rearrangement joins TRBV16 to TRBJ1-1; weak D call: TRBD1 (5 bases). The germline V gene has CDR1 KGHSY and CDR2 FQNENV. V dropped 5 bases and J dropped 11 bases, with 15 bases sitting between them. The CDR3 contains 12 residues. The whole variable domain, filled in from reference TRBV16 and TRBJ1-1, reads GEEVAQTPKHLVRGEGQKAKLYCAPIKGHSYVFWYQQVLKNEFKFLISFQNENVFDETGMPKERFSAKCLPNSPCSLEIQATKLEDSAVYFCASSNSWGSAFFGQGTRLTVV.

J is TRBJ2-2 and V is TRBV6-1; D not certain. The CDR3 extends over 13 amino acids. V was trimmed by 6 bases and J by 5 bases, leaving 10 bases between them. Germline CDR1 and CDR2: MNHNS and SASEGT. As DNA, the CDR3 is TGTGCCAGCAGCCCAATTCAGACCGGGGAGCTGTTTTTT. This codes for CASSPIQTGELFF.